This T cell receptor (beta chain) was recovered during a study of T cell responses to AZD1222 COVID-19 vaccine. TCRdb's copy holds only in-frame clones and misses some; the assay was immunoSEQ multiplex PCR. The sample records around 110,000 clones, roughly nine tenths being singletons. This clone has just a few counts. Its antigen is unknown. Study findings and constraints: The donor cohort was predominantly white British with a female majority, and clonal diversity may have been underestimated. Distributed over spike, vaccine-associated CD4 TCRs predominated at 160-218 and 743-854.

The receptor comes from an adult in good health. Sequences were derived from peripheral blood, sampled on day 0 of AZD1222 vaccination.

In nucleotides, the CDR3 is TGTGCCAGCAGTTGGGACAGGGGTTCCGAAAAACTGTTTTTT. Translated, it gives CASSWDRGSEKLFF. The V call is TRBV27, the J call TRBJ1-4, with TRBD1 matching 10 bases. The CDR3 runs to 14 residues. The junction had 4 bases not matched to a gene; V was cut back by 4 bases and J by 8 bases. CDR1 and CDR2 from the germline V gene are MNHEY and SMNVEV (reference sequence).